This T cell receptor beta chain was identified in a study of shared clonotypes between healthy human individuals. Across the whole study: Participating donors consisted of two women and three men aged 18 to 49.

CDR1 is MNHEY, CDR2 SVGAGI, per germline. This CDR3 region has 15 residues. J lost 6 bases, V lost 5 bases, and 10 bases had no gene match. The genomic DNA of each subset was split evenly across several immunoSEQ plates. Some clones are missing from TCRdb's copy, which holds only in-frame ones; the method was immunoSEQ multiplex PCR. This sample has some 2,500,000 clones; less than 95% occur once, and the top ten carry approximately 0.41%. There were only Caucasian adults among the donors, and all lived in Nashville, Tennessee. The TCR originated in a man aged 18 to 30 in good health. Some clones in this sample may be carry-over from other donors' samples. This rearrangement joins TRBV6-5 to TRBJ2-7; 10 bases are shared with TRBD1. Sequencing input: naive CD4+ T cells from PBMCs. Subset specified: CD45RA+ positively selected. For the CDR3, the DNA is TGTGCCAGCAGTCCGAACCGGGACAGGGGCCTCGAGCAGTACTTC. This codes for CASSPNRDRGLEQYF.